This entry describes one T cell receptor (beta chain). The antigen is unknown. Unique molecular identifiers were present on the cDNA, which also gained a universal primer site by template switching. One entry per CDR3 protein, called by TCRdb with MiXCR from the 5' RACE reads. The table shows about 220,000 distinct CDR3 sequences, with roughly a tenth occurring only once. This entry comes from a study of identical twins. The CDR3 is made up of 14 amino acids. Germline CDR1 reads SGDLS; CDR2 reads YYNGEE. Trimming removed 3 bases from V and 9 bases from J, with 16 bases in between. Study-wide results and limits: Weaker excess twin sharing was seen among beta out-of-frame sequences. Sequences that were out-of-frame, alpha and twin-shared displayed an excess of low generation probability. Interpretation of the results relied on cross-sectional statistical analysis and not on following the same donors.

The sample was memory (CD45RO+) T cells sorted from blood. The sequence was collected from a woman between 18 and 29 years old in good health. V usage is TRBV9 and J usage is TRBJ2-4; D is possibly TRBD1 or TRBD2 (5 bases each). CDR3 sequence reads: CASSGSGFGAIQYF. CDR3 bases: TGTGCCAGCAGCGGATCAGGGTTCGGGGCCATTCAGTACTTC.